The sample holds a few counts of the clone carrying this TCR beta chain. Specified time point: after dendritic cell vaccination, including at tumor progression/relapse. This CDR3 region has 13 residues. The V gene lost 2 bases and the J gene lost 1 base, with 7 bases spanning the gap. Germline CDR1 SGHNT, CDR2 YYREEE (reference sequence). This record comes from a study of glioma-infiltrating T cells after dendritic cell vaccination. Method: immunoSEQ multiplex PCR; TCRdb's copy keeps in-frame clones and lacks some. Here the sample spans 72,000 or so clones, more than 75% being singletons. The chain combines TRBV5-4 with TRBJ2-7; perhaps TRBD1 as D (6 bases). The sequence was obtained from a human donor with glioblastoma. Sequenced here: blood, sampled after dendritic cell vaccination. The CDR3 sequence is CASSFDRSYEQYF. CDR3 DNA: TGTGCCAGCAGCTTCGACAGGTCCTACGAGCAGTACTTC.